The entry below describes one TCR beta chain. This sample was included in a study of control samples from healthy donors and cancer patients. The assay was immunoSEQ multiplex PCR, and TCRdb's table has in-frame clones only and misses some. The sample lists approximately 140,000 clones, more than 85% occurring once. Material: blood. The TCR originated in a man aged 18 to 35 in good health.

The CDR3 loop reads CASSSLGGGQGPKGYTF. CDR3 in DNA: TGTGCCAGCAGCTCGTTAGGGGGGGGACAGGGCCCGAAGGGCTACACCTTC. The chain uses TRBV7-2 and TRBJ1-2; TRBD1 aligns across 9 bases. Trimming removed 4 bases from V and 8 bases from J; junction bases left unmatched: 17. The CDR3 covers 17 residues. Germline values: CDR1 SGHTA, CDR2 FQGNSA.